One and the same sample provided the 20 T cell receptor beta chains below, sequenced in a study of CD8+ T cells in alopecia areata. The treatment is: oral pan-JAK inhibitor, 5-10 mg twice daily. RNA extraction and reverse transcription yielded cDNA as sequencing template. TCRdb's table, derived via immunoSEQ multiplex PCR, lists solely in-frame clones and lacks some. The profile shows approximately 200,000 clones, approximately 60% of them singletons. Material: CD4+ T cells sorted from blood, obtained at week 4, from a patient treated with tofacitinib. Receptors originate from a human donor with alopecia areata.

V is TRBV28 and J is TRBJ2-5; a weak D match, TRBD2 (5 bases). Germline CDR1 MDHEN, CDR2 SYDVKM. This CDR3 contains 13 residues. V shed 5 bases and J shed 5 bases, with 12 bases lying between them. CDR3 loop: CASSPDWGETQYF. The DNA for the CDR3 is TGTGCCAGCAGTCCGGACTGGGGTGAGACCCAGTACTTC.

The chain carries TRBV14 and TRBJ2-7, with 12 bases lining up with TRBD2. The V and J ends lost 1 base and 3 bases, in that order; junction bases with no gene match: 4. This CDR3 has 16 amino acids. The germline V gene encodes CDR1 SGHDN and CDR2 FVKESK. Here the CDR3 reads CASSQGLLAGGYEQYF. CDR3 nucleotide sequence: TGTGCCAGCAGCCAAGGCTTACTAGCGGGAGGCTACGAGCAGTACTTC.

V usage is TRBV6-1 and J usage is TRBJ1-1; D may be TRBD1 (6 bases). Germline assignment: CDR1 MNHNS and CDR2 SASEGT. V was shortened by 6 bases and J by 5 bases, with 13 bases between the two germline ends. The CDR3 sequence is 13 residues long. The CDR3 loop reads CASSNLGGTEAFF. The CDR3 coding sequence is TGTGCCAGCAGCAACCTAGGGGGGACTGAAGCTTTCTTT.

V is TRBV30 and J is TRBJ1-1; D unclear. Germline CDR1 is GTSNPN and CDR2 is SVGIG (reference sequence). The CDR3 contains 11 residues. Trimming took 3 bases from V and 10 from J, leaving 12 bases between them. CDR3 coding DNA: TGTGCCTGGAGCGGGAATCGCGGAGCTTTCTTT. It is translated as CAWSGNRGAFF.

The chain couples TRBV5-1 to TRBJ1-1; no firm D call. Trimming took 3 bases from V and 0 from J, leaving 6 bases between them. The CDR3 length is 13 residues. CDR1 and CDR2 (germline): SGHRS, YFSETQ. CDR3: CASSYSLNTEAFF. CDR3 bases: TGCGCCAGCAGCTACAGTTTGAACACTGAAGCTTTCTTT.

This clone was detected only a few times. Here the CDR3 reads CASSYSRNRDTQYF. DNA of the CDR3: TGTGCCAGCAGTTACTCCCGGAACAGGGATACGCAGTATTTT. V is TRBV6-5 and J is TRBJ2-3; tentative D call: TRBD1 (5 bases). Germline V gene sequence: CDR1 MNHEY, CDR2 SVGAGI. The V gene lost 0 bases and the J gene lost 6 bases, with 10 bases spanning the gap. CDR3 length equals 14 residues.

V and J are TRBV28 and TRBJ2-3, with D unclear. Germline lookup yields CDR1 MDHEN and CDR2 SYDVKM. The CDR3 covers 14 residues. V shed 3 bases and J shed 11 bases, with 18 bases lying between them. CDR3: CASSFVSNKAEQYF. DNA of the CDR3: TGTGCCAGCAGTTTCGTGTCAAACAAAGCCGAGCAGTATTTT.

The CDR3 is CAWSAHQLDQPQHF. CDR3 sequence (DNA): TGTGCCTGGAGTGCACACCAGCTGGATCAGCCCCAGCATTTT. This chain connects TRBV30 to TRBJ1-5; unclear D gene. The germline V gene encodes CDR1 GTSNPN and CDR2 SVGIG (reference sequence). V lost 1 base and J lost 5, with 12 bases in between. The CDR3 is made up of 14 amino acids.

The chain has TRBV28 and TRBJ2-5, with D maybe TRBD1 (6 bases). The germline V gene has CDR1 MDHEN and CDR2 SYDVKM. The V gene lost 2 bases and the J gene lost 1 base, with 11 bases spanning the gap. This CDR3 region has 15 residues. CDR3 loop: CASSLAGQTQETQYF. The CDR3 bases are TGTGCCAGCAGTTTAGCCGGACAGACCCAAGAGACCCAGTACTTC. Drawing the rest from reference TRBV28 and TRBJ2-5, the complete variable domain is DVKVTQSSRYLVKRTGEKVFLECVQDMDHENMFWYRQDPGLGLRLIYFSYDVKMKEKGDIPEGYSVSREKKERFSLILESASTNQTSMYLCASSLAGQTQETQYFGPGTRLLVL.

This clone was counted only a few times. The chain links TRBV5-1 to TRBJ1-5, with D perhaps matching TRBD1 (5 bases). The V end lost 2 bases, the J end lost 5 bases, and 8 bases lay between the germline ends. CDR1 is SGHRS and CDR2 is YFSETQ in the germline V gene. The CDR3 is made up of 13 amino acids. In nucleotides, the CDR3 is TGCGCCAGCAGCTTTTTGGGGGATCAGCCCCAGCATTTT. Translated, it gives CASSFLGDQPQHF.

The CDR3 DNA is TGTGCCAGCAGTACAGGAGGACGTGGCTACACCTTC. Its protein product is CASSTGGRGYTF. This rearrangement joins TRBV27 to TRBJ1-2, with D tentatively TRBD1 (5 bases). The germline V and J ends were trimmed by 5 bases and 7 bases, with 11 bases remaining between them. The CDR3 is made up of 12 amino acids. The germline CDR1 and CDR2 sequences are MNHEY and SMNVEV (reference sequence).

This sequence joins TRBV29-1 and TRBJ1-2; no clear D gene. Germline CDR1 is SQVTM and CDR2 is ANQGSEA. The V gene lost 6 bases and the J gene lost 4 bases, with 15 bases spanning the gap. There are 13 residues in the CDR3. The CDR3 nucleotides read TGCAGCGTCCCAAAACCGTCTATCTATGGCTACACCTTC. Its protein is CSVPKPSIYGYTF. Variable domain in full (rest from reference TRBV29-1 and TRBJ1-2): SAVISQKPSRDICQRGTSLTIQCQVDSQVTMMFWYRQQPGQSLTLIATANQGSEATYESGFVIDKFPISRPNLTFSTLTVSNMSPEDSSIYLCSVPKPSIYGYTFGSGTRLTVV.

The chain combines TRBV20-1 with TRBJ2-5; D possibly uses TRBD1 or TRBD2 (5 bases each). V lost 2 bases, J lost 11 bases, and 9 bases lay in between. The germline CDR1 and CDR2 sequences are DFQATT and SNEGSKA (reference sequence). The CDR3 totals 10 residues. The CDR3 here is CSARLGEQYF. CDR3 coding DNA: TGCAGTGCTAGATTAGGGGAGCAGTACTTC.

The chain combines TRBV29-1 with TRBJ2-6; D not resolved. The CDR3 runs to 15 residues. Trimming removed 0 bases at V and 1 base at J, with 7 bases between. Germline values: CDR1 SQVTM, CDR2 ANQGSEA. For the CDR3, the DNA is TGCAGCGTTGAAGACTATCATTCTGGGGCCAACGTCCTGACTTTC. It translates to CSVEDYHSGANVLTF.

The V gene is TRBV11-2, the J gene TRBJ2-7, with 11 bases fitting TRBD2. Trimming removed 5 bases from V and 3 bases from J; junction bases left unmatched: 3. Germline-derived CDR1 and CDR2 are SGHAT and FQNNGV. The CDR3 is made up of 14 amino acids. DNA of the CDR3: TGTGCCAGCAGCCCTAGCGGGAGGTTCTACGAGCAGTACTTC. Its protein is CASSPSGRFYEQYF.

The chain is built from TRBV5-6 and TRBJ1-5; unclear D gene. Germline CDR1 and CDR2: SGHDT and YYEEEE. V was trimmed by 1 base and J by 4 bases, leaving 3 bases between them. This CDR3 is 12 amino acids long. The CDR3 here is CASSLFNQPQHF. In nucleotides, the CDR3 is TGTGCCAGCAGCTTGTTTAATCAGCCCCAGCATTTT.

The chain carries TRBV7-8 and TRBJ1-2; D might be TRBD1 (6 bases). V was trimmed by 8 bases and J by 8 bases, leaving 15 bases between them. Germline V lookup: CDR1 SGHVS, CDR2 FQNEAQ. The CDR3 loop spans 12 amino acids. The CDR3 nucleotides are TGTGCCAGCGCAATGGGGGGGCTCGGCTACACCTTC. It codes for CASAMGGLGYTF. Filled out from reference TRBV7-8 and TRBJ1-2, the complete variable domain reads GAGVSQSPRYKVAKRGQDVALRCDPISGHVSLFWYQQALGQGPEFLTYFQNEAQLDKSGLPSDRFFAERPEGSVSTLKIQRTQQEDSAVYLCASAMGGLGYTFGSGTRLTVV.

V gene TRBV29-1 combines with J gene TRBJ2-5, with 8 nucleotides matching TRBD1. V shed 4 bases and J 1 base; nucleotides not matched to a gene: 5. CDR3 size: 14 residues. Germline V gene lookup returns CDR1 SQVTM and CDR2 ANQGSEA. The CDR3 spells CSVAQGVIQETQYF. CDR3 nucleotide sequence: TGCAGCGTTGCACAGGGGGTAATCCAAGAGACCCAGTACTTC.

There are a few counts of this clone. This chain links TRBV29-1 with TRBJ2-7, with 9 nucleotides matching TRBD1. CDR1 is SQVTM, CDR2 ANQGSEA, per germline. V dropped 6 bases and J dropped 3; count of bases not matched to a gene: 6. This CDR3 region has 13 residues. CDR3 amino acids: CSVSGTGRYEQYF. CDR3 bases: TGCAGCGTCTCCGGGACAGGGCGCTACGAGCAGTACTTC.

This clone was observed a few times. The chain uses TRBV5-6 and TRBJ2-5, with TRBD1 matching over 7 bases. The length of the CDR3 is 13 residues. V shed 4 bases, J shed 6 bases, and the junction held 6 bases outside the gene matches. The germline CDR1 and CDR2 sequences are SGHDT and YYEEEE. This CDR3 reads CASSPGQKQTQYF. DNA of the CDR3: TGTGCCAGCAGCCCGGGACAGAAGCAGACCCAGTACTTC.